The next 18 T cell receptor beta chains were all read from a single sample in a study of early T cells in non-severe SARS-CoV-2 infection. TCRdb called the 5' RACE reads again in MiXCR, with one record for every CDR3 protein. This table has about 100,000 distinct CDR3 sequences, over 10% appearing once. The sequencing input was whole blood. The receptors were gathered from an adult who was a healthcare worker with PCR-confirmed SARS-CoV-2 infection or an uninfected control (not recorded which).

This clonotype was recorded many times. J is TRBJ2-2 and V is TRBV2; TRBD1 might be the D (5 bases). The CDR3 consists of 16 residues. Germline assignment: CDR1 SNHLY and CDR2 FYNNEI. Trimming left V 5 bases short and J 6 bases short, with 19 bases between. The CDR3 DNA follows: TGTGCCAGCAGTCCGCGGACATACTCATTGGCCGGGGAGCTGTTTTTT. The encoded protein is CASSPRTYSLAGELFF.

This clonotype was counted at least ten times. The chain employs TRBV5-4 and TRBJ2-1, with 10 nucleotides matching TRBD1. The CDR3 runs to 16 residues. The ends lost 3 bases at V and 3 bases at J; junction bases unmatched: 6. CDR1 SGHNT and CDR2 YYREEE come from the germline V gene (reference sequence). The CDR3 here is CASSSPGDRGYNEQFF. In DNA form, the CDR3 reads TGTGCCAGCAGCTCACCGGGGGACAGGGGCTACAATGAGCAGTTCTTC. Together with reference TRBV5-4 and TRBJ2-1, the CDR3 gives the full variable domain: ETGVTQSPTHLIKTRGQQVTLRCSSQSGHNTVSWYQQALGQGPQFIFQYYREEENGRGNFPPRFSGLQFPNYSSELNVNALELDDSALYLCASSSPGDRGYNEQFFGPGTRLTVL.

This clonotype was recorded at least ten times. The chain couples TRBV2 to TRBJ2-1; 12 nucleotides align to TRBD2. The CDR3 extends over 18 amino acids. V gave up 7 bases and J gave up 1 base; unmatched junction bases: 11. Germline CDR1 reads SNHLY; CDR2 reads FYNNEI. This CDR3 is CASKGGLAGLSSYNEQFF. The CDR3 nucleotides read TGTGCCAGCAAAGGCGGACTAGCGGGGCTATCATCCTACAATGAGCAGTTCTTC.

This clonotype was counted a few times. V gene TRBV2 combines with J gene TRBJ2-5, with 11 bases matching TRBD2. Germline values: CDR1 SNHLY, CDR2 FYNNEI. This CDR3 comprises 15 residues. After removal of 4 bases from V and 5 bases from J, the junction contained 6 bases not matched to a gene. This CDR3 reads CASSALAGGVETQYF. The CDR3 DNA reads as TGTGCCAGCAGTGCTCTAGCGGGAGGAGTTGAGACCCAGTACTTC.

This clonotype was picked up a small number of times. This chain connects TRBV3-1 to TRBJ2-2; D may be TRBD2 (5 bases). Germline CDR1 LGHDT, CDR2 YNNKEL (reference sequence). With 2 bases removed from V and 1 base from J, the gap between germline ends came to 11 bases. This CDR3 is 16 amino acids long. Here the CDR3 reads CASSQRGLLNTGELFF. CDR3 nucleotides: TGTGCCAGCAGCCAAAGAGGGCTACTGAACACCGGGGAGCTGTTTTTT. The full variable domain, in which reference TRBV3-1 and TRBJ2-2 provide the parts outside the CDR3, is DTAVSQTPKYLVTQMGNDKSIKCEQNLGHDTMYWYKQDSKKFLKIMFSYNNKELIINETVPNRFSPKSPDKAHLNLHINSLELGDSAVYFCASSQRGLLNTGELFFGEGSRLTVL.

This sequence joins TRBV5-1 and TRBJ2-7, with D possibly TRBD1 on 6 matching bases. This CDR3 region has 14 residues. Between the trimmed V and J ends, which lost 4 bases and 3 bases, there was a span of 14 bases. Germline CDR1 is SGHRS and CDR2 is YFSETQ. The CDR3 nucleotides are TGCGCCAGCAGCGCGTCCGGGACACTCTACGAGCAGTACTTC. It codes for CASSASGTLYEQYF. The full variable domain, in which reference TRBV5-1 and TRBJ2-7 provide the parts outside the CDR3, is KAGVTQTPRYLIKTRGQQVTLSCSPISGHRSVSWYQQTPGQGLQFLFEYFSETQRNKGNFPGRFSGRQFSNSRSEMNVSTLELGDSALYLCASSASGTLYEQYFGPGTRLTVT.

The gene calls are TRBV7-2 and TRBJ2-3; 10 nucleotides match TRBD2. The germline V gene encodes CDR1 SGHTA and CDR2 FQGNSA. The CDR3 covers 18 residues. The trim removed 1 base at V and 0 bases at J, leaving 7 bases unmatched. CDR3 residues: CASSLGISGGRSTDTQYF. The CDR3 coding sequence is TGTGCCAGCAGCTTAGGAATTAGCGGGGGGCGAAGCACAGATACGCAGTATTTT. Looking up the rest from reference TRBV7-2 and TRBJ2-3 gives the full variable domain: GAGVSQSPSNKVTEKGKDVELRCDPISGHTALYWYRQSLGQGLEFLIYFQGNSAPDKSGLPSDRFSAERTGGSVSTLTIQRTQQEDSAVYLCASSLGISGGRSTDTQYFGPGTRLTVL.

This clonotype was observed at least ten times. The V call is TRBV11-2, the J call TRBJ1-6, with D possibly matching TRBD1 (6 bases). The germline CDR1 and CDR2 sequences are SGHAT and FQNNGV. The CDR3 length is 19 residues. Trimming pared 6 bases from V and 7 bases from J, leaving 28 bases between. CDR3 sequence: CASRGTGTHNPRPNSPLHF. CDR3 coding DNA: TGTGCCAGCAGGGGAACCGGGACACACAACCCTCGACCGAATTCACCCCTCCACTTT.

This clonotype was found many times. The J gene is TRBJ2-1, the V gene TRBV9; 11 bases agree with TRBD2. The CDR3 has 14 residues. Germline V lookup: CDR1 SGDLS, CDR2 YYNGEE. Unmatched junction bases numbered 3, after V lost 4 bases and J lost 6 bases. The CDR3 here is CASSHGTSGNEQFF. In DNA form, the CDR3 reads TGTGCCAGCAGCCACGGGACTAGCGGCAATGAGCAGTTCTTC. The full variable domain, with the rest looked up from reference TRBV9 and TRBJ2-1, is DSGVTQTPKHLITATGQRVTLRCSPRSGDLSVYWYQQSLDQGLQFLIQYYNGEERAKGNILERFSAQQFPDLHSELNLSSLELGDSALYFCASSHGTSGNEQFFGPGTRLTVL.

The rearrangement joins TRBV28 to TRBJ2-1; D is uncertain. The germline CDR1 and CDR2 sequences are MDHEN and SYDVKM. This CDR3 is 10 amino acids long. Trimming took 6 bases from V and 12 from J, leaving 9 bases between them. CDR3 amino acids: CASSRLGQFF. As DNA, the CDR3 is TGTGCCAGCAGCAGACTCGGGCAGTTCTTC.

This clonotype is a singleton in its sample. The chain employs TRBV28 and TRBJ2-5; D may match TRBD1 or TRBD2 (5 bases each). This CDR3 spans 15 amino acids. Trimming removed 6 bases at V and 0 bases at J, with 14 bases between. The germline V gene has CDR1 MDHEN and CDR2 SYDVKM. CDR3: CASSFGDPYQETQYF. CDR3 in DNA: TGTGCCAGCAGCTTCGGGGACCCGTACCAAGAGACCCAGTACTTC.

The chain's CDR3 is CSVEEGQGPQHF. CDR3 DNA sequence: TGCAGCGTTGAAGAGGGGCAGGGGCCTCAGCATTTT. V is TRBV29-1 and J is TRBJ1-5, with a tentative D call TRBD1 (6 bases). V gave up 0 bases and J gave up 13 bases, with 13 bases separating them. Germline values: CDR1 SQVTM, CDR2 ANQGSEA. The CDR3 consists of 12 residues. Drawing the rest from reference TRBV29-1 and TRBJ1-5, the complete variable domain is SAVISQKPSRDICQRGTSLTIQCQVDSQVTMMFWYRQQPGQSLTLIATANQGSEATYESGFVIDKFPISRPNLTFSTLTVSNMSPEDSSIYLCSVEEGQGPQHFGDGTRLSIL.

The chain is built from TRBV12-3 or TRBV12-4 and TRBJ2-1, with 7 bases aligning to TRBD1. CDR3 length: 13 amino acids. V shed 5 bases, J shed 7 bases, and the junction held 5 bases outside the gene matches. The chain's CDR3 is CASSTRQGNEQFF. For the CDR3, the DNA is TGTGCCAGCAGTACCCGACAGGGAAATGAGCAGTTCTTC.

This rearrangement joins TRBV12-3 or TRBV12-4 to TRBJ1-5; unclear D gene. The CDR3 length is 14 residues. The germline V and J ends were trimmed by 7 bases and 4 bases, with 14 bases remaining between them. CDR3 protein: CASTEGSPNQPQHF. The CDR3 bases are TGTGCCAGCACCGAAGGGAGCCCAAATCAGCCCCAGCATTTT.

This clonotype occurred many times. A read error may account for a junction end that differs from germline. The chain employs TRBV5-5 and TRBJ1-1; D not certain. CDR3 length equals 15 residues. CDR1 is SGHKS, CDR2 YYEKEE, per germline (reference sequence). The CDR3 DNA is TGTGCCAGCAGCTTCGGGGATGTTTTGAACACTGAAGTTTTCTTT. Translated, it gives CASSFGDVLNTEVFF.

This clonotype was recorded a few times. The chain is built from TRBV7-8 and TRBJ2-3; 7 nucleotides align to TRBD1. The CDR3 has 16 amino acids. Per germline, CDR1 SGHVS and CDR2 FQNEAQ. The V segment lost 1 base and the J segment 4 bases; nucleotides outside the gene matches: 8. This chain's CDR3 is CASSLDNRGTADTQYF. CDR3 nucleotide sequence: TGTGCCAGCAGCTTAGACAACAGGGGTACCGCAGATACGCAGTATTTT.

To note about this clonotype: A much larger clone lies a single base off, so this may be a read error. This chain links TRBV12-3 or TRBV12-4 with TRBJ1-2, with a possible D match to TRBD1 (6 bases). V was trimmed by 6 bases and J by 7 bases, leaving 18 bases between them. CDR3 size: 14 residues. CDR3 amino acids: CASSPNGGASGYTF. The CDR3, as DNA: TGTGCCAGCAGCCCTAACGGGGGCGCGAGTGGCTACACCTTC.

The chain employs TRBV3-1 and TRBJ1-2; TRBD1 agrees at 9 bases. Germline V lookup: CDR1 LGHDT, CDR2 YNNKEL (reference sequence). CDR3 size: 13 residues. V lost 1 base to trimming and J lost 7 bases; unmatched junction nucleotides: 1. The CDR3 loop reads CASSQGTGVGYTF. The CDR3 DNA is TGTGCCAGCAGCCAAGGGACAGGGGTTGGCTACACCTTC.